These 20 T cell receptor beta chains were all obtained from the same sample, sequenced in a study of response to subunit inactivated influenza vaccine. TCRdb re-called the RT-PCR reads through MiXCR, storing one row per CDR3 protein. The profile shows about 500,000 distinct CDR3 sequences, approximately 7.2% of them singletons. This material consisted of PBMCs from blood, taken less than 25 months after vaccination. These receptors were collected from a man between 50 and 70 years old who received an inactivated influenza vaccine.

This clonotype was counted at least ten times. V is TRBV20-1 and J is TRBJ2-3; D not certain. CDR1 and CDR2 (germline): DFQATT, SNEGSKA (reference sequence). CDR3 length: 11 amino acids. Trimming removed 3 bases from V and 2 bases from J, with 3 bases in between. CDR3 amino acids: CSARVTDTQYF. The CDR3 bases are TGCAGTGCTAGGGTCACAGATACGCAGTATTTT.

The chain links TRBV7-8 to TRBJ1-2; 7 positions agree with TRBD1. The CDR3 loop spans 17 amino acids. V shed 5 bases, J shed 1 base, and the junction held 13 bases outside the gene matches. From germline, CDR1 is SGHVS and CDR2 FQNEAQ. The CDR3 DNA sequence: TGTGCCAGCAGCATCTGGGTGGAAGGGGGCTTTAACTATGGCTACACCTTC. This codes for CASSIWVEGGFNYGYTF.

The chain links TRBV6-5 to TRBJ2-7; a weak D match, TRBD1 (5 bases). Germline CDR1 and CDR2: MNHEY and SVGAGI. V lost 0 bases to trimming and J lost 5 bases, with 20 bases between them. CDR3 length: 17 residues. The DNA for the CDR3 is TGTGCCAGCAGTTACTCTAGTTGGGGCCGTACTTTGGACGAGCAGTACTTC. It yields the protein CASSYSSWGRTLDEQYF.

This chain connects TRBV10-3 to TRBJ2-7, with TRBD1 matching over 12 bases. The ends lost 5 bases at V and 7 bases at J; junction bases unmatched: 6. The CDR3 is 14 residues long. Looked up from germline, CDR1 is ENHRY and CDR2 is SYGVKD. Written as DNA, the CDR3 is TGTGCCATCAGTCCGGGACAGGGGGCGATGGAGCAGTACTTC. Translating gives CAISPGQGAMEQYF.

In this sample, this clonotype turned up a few times. The V gene is TRBV27, the J gene TRBJ1-1; D possibly corresponds to TRBD1 (5 bases). Trimming took off 3 bases at V and 3 bases at J, with 8 bases between the two ends. Germline V lookup: CDR1 MNHEY, CDR2 SMNVEV (reference sequence). The CDR3 is 13 residues long. CDR3 region: CASSLGEHTEAFF. CDR3 nucleotide sequence: TGTGCCAGCAGTTTGGGGGAGCACACTGAAGCTTTCTTT.

This clonotype was seen more than once but under ten times. The V gene is TRBV4-1, the J gene TRBJ2-1, with 13 bases aligning to TRBD2. The junction had 9 bases not matched to a gene; V was cut back by 0 bases and J by 10 bases. The CDR3 is made up of 17 amino acids. Germline V gene sequence: CDR1 MGHRA, CDR2 YSYEKL. CDR3 sequence: CASSQDVTSGGWREQFF. For the CDR3, the DNA is TGCGCCAGCAGCCAAGATGTGACTAGCGGGGGGTGGAGGGAGCAGTTCTTC.

The chain recombines TRBV7-8 with TRBJ1-4; perhaps TRBD1 as D (5 bases). Trimming took off 5 bases at V and 6 bases at J, with 13 bases between the two ends. The CDR3 is made up of 14 amino acids. In germline, CDR1 is SGHVS, CDR2 FQNEAQ. CDR3 loop: CASSPQGIYEKLFF. The CDR3 coding sequence is TGTGCCAGCAGCCCTCAGGGTATTTATGAAAAACTGTTTTTT.

The chain uses TRBV20-1 and TRBJ2-4, with D possibly matching TRBD1 (6 bases). V lost 3 bases to trimming and J lost 7 bases, with 10 bases between them. CDR1 and CDR2 (germline): DFQATT, SNEGSKA (reference sequence). This CDR3 is 12 amino acids long. CDR3 loop: CSARGQGNIQYF. The CDR3 DNA sequence: TGCAGTGCTAGGGGTCAGGGGAACATTCAGTACTTC.

This clonotype has at least ten counts. J is TRBJ1-6 and V is TRBV4-2, with TRBD1 matching over 7 bases. After removal of 0 bases from V and 9 bases from J, the junction contained 2 bases not matched to a gene. The length of the CDR3 is 14 residues. Germline CDR1 reads LGHNA; CDR2 reads YNFKEQ. Here the CDR3 reads CASSQDNRGSPLHF. The CDR3 DNA is TGTGCCAGCAGCCAAGATAACAGGGGTTCACCCCTCCACTTT.

This clonotype has only a few counts. The chain combines TRBV28 with TRBJ2-3, with 8 nucleotides matching TRBD2. Germline V gene sequence: CDR1 MDHEN, CDR2 SYDVKM. Trimming took 5 bases from V and 6 from J; bases not matched to a gene: 10. CDR3 length: 15 residues. CDR3 bases: TGTGCCAGCAGTACGTTCGGGACTAGGAGCGATACGCAGTATTTT. Translation gives CASSTFGTRSDTQYF.

J is TRBJ1-1 and V is TRBV18; no definite D call. The CDR3 totals 15 residues. Germline CDR1 and CDR2: KGHSH and LQKENI. V was clipped by 6 bases and J by 1 base, with 15 bases between them. CDR3: CASSDRWQTNTEAFF. The CDR3 coding sequence is TGTGCCAGCTCCGACCGGTGGCAAACGAACACTGAAGCTTTCTTT.

The genes are TRBV6-2 or TRBV6-3 and TRBJ2-1; D possibly corresponds to TRBD1 (5 bases). Per germline, CDR1 MNHEY and CDR2 SVGEGT. The CDR3 is 14 amino acids. Between the trimmed V and J ends, which lost 6 bases and 6 bases, there was a span of 15 bases. The CDR3 nucleotides read TGTGCCAGCAGCCGACTCGACAGAGGCAATGAGCAGTTCTTC. Its protein product is CASSRLDRGNEQFF.

The chain recombines TRBV29-1 with TRBJ2-3; 12 bases line up with TRBD2. Trimming took 4 bases from V and 5 from J; bases not matched to a gene: 4. Per germline, CDR1 SQVTM and CDR2 ANQGSEA. This CDR3 region has 14 residues. The CDR3 region has the DNA TGCAGCGTTGGGACTAGCGGGGTGGGAGATACGCAGTATTTT. It encodes CSVGTSGVGDTQYF.

The chain employs TRBV12-3 or TRBV12-4 and TRBJ2-1; D is undetermined. V lost 3 bases and J lost 12, with 12 bases in between. CDR3 length: 12 amino acids. The CDR3 sequence is CASSFGRWGQFF. Here the CDR3 DNA reads TGTGCCAGCAGTTTTGGGCGGTGGGGGCAGTTCTTC.

The chain carries TRBV6-1 and TRBJ2-7; TRBD2 agrees at 9 bases. V shed 0 bases and J 4 bases; nucleotides not matched to a gene: 4. This CDR3 comprises 15 residues. Germline CDR1 reads MNHNS; CDR2 reads SASEGT. In nucleotides, the CDR3 is TGTGCCAGCAGTGAAGCGAGCGGGGGGTTATACGAGCAGTACTTC. This translates into CASSEASGGLYEQYF.

This clonotype has just a few counts. This rearrangement joins TRBV20-1 to TRBJ1-3, with unresolved D. V lost 0 bases, J lost 0 bases, and 6 bases lay in between. The germline CDR1 and CDR2 sequences are DFQATT and SNEGSKA (reference sequence). The CDR3 runs to 14 residues. In nucleotides, the CDR3 is TGCAGTGCTAGAGAGGGAACCTCTGGAAACACCATATATTTT. Translation gives CSAREGTSGNTIYF.

This chain links TRBV29-1 with TRBJ1-2; no definite D call. Between the trimmed V and J ends, which lost 0 bases and 0 bases, there was a span of 8 bases. The CDR3 contains 14 residues. Germline CDR1 is SQVTM and CDR2 is ANQGSEA. CDR3 amino acids: CSVEDLGSNYGYTF. The DNA for the CDR3 is TGCAGCGTTGAAGATCTAGGTTCTAACTATGGCTACACCTTC.

In its sample, this clonotype was seen a few times. The genes are TRBV5-5 and TRBJ1-1; tentatively, D is TRBD1 (6 bases). The CDR3 sequence is 17 residues long. Trimming removed 0 bases from V and 5 bases from J, with 20 bases in between. Germline assignment: CDR1 SGHKS and CDR2 YYEKEE (reference sequence). The CDR3 spells CASSLAEGRGRRTEAFF. CDR3 DNA sequence: TGTGCCAGCAGCTTGGCCGAGGGCAGGGGCCGACGAACTGAAGCTTTCTTT.

This clonotype was recorded many times. The genes are TRBV7-3 and TRBJ2-1; 7 bases are a match to TRBD2. In germline, CDR1 is SGHTA, CDR2 FQGTGA. This CDR3 spans 17 amino acids. J lost 1 base, V lost 5 bases, and 11 bases had no gene match. The CDR3 region has the DNA TGTGCCAGCAGCGACAAGCCACTAGCGCTTTCCTACAATGAGCAGTTCTTC. This codes for CASSDKPLALSYNEQFF.

This clonotype was observed at least ten times. The J gene is TRBJ1-4, the V gene TRBV6-2 or TRBV6-3; D might be TRBD1 (6 bases). The V gene lost 11 bases and the J gene lost 5 bases, with 36 bases spanning the gap. This CDR3 spans 20 amino acids. Germline CDR1 reads MNHEY; CDR2 reads SVGEGT. The CDR3 is CARLRTPTGRRRGPNEKLFF. The DNA for the CDR3 is TGTGCCCGCCTCCGGACCCCGACAGGACGGAGAAGAGGGCCCAATGAAAAACTGTTTTTT.